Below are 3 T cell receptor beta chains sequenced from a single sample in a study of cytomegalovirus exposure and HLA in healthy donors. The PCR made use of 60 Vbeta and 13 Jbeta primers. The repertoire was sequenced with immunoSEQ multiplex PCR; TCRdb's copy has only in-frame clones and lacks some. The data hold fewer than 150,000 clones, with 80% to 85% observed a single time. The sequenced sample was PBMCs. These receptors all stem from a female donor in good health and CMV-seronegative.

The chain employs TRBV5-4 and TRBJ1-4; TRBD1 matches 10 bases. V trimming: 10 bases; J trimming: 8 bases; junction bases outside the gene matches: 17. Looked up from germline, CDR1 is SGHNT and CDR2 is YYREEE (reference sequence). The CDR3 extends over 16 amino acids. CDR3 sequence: CAAASGRDRGQEKLFF. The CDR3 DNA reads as TGTGCCGCGGCTAGCGGGAGGGACAGGGGACAAGAAAAACTGTTTTTT.

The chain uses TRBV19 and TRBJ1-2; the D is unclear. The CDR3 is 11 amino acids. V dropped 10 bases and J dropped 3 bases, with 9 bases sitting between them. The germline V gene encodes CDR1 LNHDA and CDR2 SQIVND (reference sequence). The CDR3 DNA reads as TGTGCCACCCAAAGAGACTATGGCTACACCTTC. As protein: CATQRDYGYTF.

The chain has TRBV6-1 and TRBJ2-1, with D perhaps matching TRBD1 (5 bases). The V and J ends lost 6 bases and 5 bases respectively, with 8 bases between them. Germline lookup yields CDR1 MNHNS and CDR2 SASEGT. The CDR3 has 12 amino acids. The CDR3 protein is CASRRQNNEQFF. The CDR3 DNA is TGTGCCAGCAGAAGACAGAACAATGAGCAGTTCTTC.